This T cell receptor beta chain stems from a study of cytomegalovirus exposure and HLA in healthy donors. Use of 60 Vbeta and 13 Jbeta primers characterized the PCR. Method: immunoSEQ multiplex PCR; TCRdb's copy keeps in-frame clones and lacks some. The sample has roughly 110,000 clones; 81% are singletons. Study-wide findings and caveats: According to a later analysis, most TCR beta chains associated with CMV appeared HLA-restricted.

The CDR3 covers 14 residues. The germline gives CDR1 SNHLY, CDR2 FYNNEI. Germline trimming cut 7 bases from V and 1 base from J; bases unmatched to any gene: 5. Turning to this clone: Its target is unknown.

The J gene is TRBJ1-1, the V gene TRBV2, with TRBD1 matching over 8 bases. The sequence was obtained from a man aged 25-45 years in good health and CMV-seronegative. Sequenced input: PBMCs. For the CDR3, the DNA is TGTGCCAGCATCGCGGACAGGGCGAACACTGAAGCTTTCTTT. Its protein product is CASIADRANTEAFF.